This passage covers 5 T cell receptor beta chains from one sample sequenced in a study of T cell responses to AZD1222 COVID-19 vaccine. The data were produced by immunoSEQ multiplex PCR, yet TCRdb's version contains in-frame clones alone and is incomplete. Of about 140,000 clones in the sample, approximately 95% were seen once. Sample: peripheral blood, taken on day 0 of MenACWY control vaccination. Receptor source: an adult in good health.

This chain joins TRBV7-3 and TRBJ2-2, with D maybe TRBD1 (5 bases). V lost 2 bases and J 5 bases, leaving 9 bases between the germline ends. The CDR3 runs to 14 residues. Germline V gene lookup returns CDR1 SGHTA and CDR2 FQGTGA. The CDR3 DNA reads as TGTGCCAGCAGCTTAGGCAGGGCGACCGGGGAGCTGTTTTTT. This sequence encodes CASSLGRATGELFF.

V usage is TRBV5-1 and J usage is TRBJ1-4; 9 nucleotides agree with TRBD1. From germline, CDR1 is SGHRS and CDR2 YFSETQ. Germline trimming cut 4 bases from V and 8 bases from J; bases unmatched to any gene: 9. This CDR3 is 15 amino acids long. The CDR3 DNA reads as TGCGCCAGCAGCCCCCGGACAGGGGAACGGGAAAAACTGTTTTTT. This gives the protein CASSPRTGEREKLFF.

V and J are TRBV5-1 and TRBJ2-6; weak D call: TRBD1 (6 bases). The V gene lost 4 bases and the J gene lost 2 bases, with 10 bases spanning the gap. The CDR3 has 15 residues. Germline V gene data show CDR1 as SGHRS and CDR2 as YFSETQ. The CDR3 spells CASSTNRAGANVLTF. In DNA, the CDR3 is TGCGCCAGCAGCACAAACAGGGCTGGGGCCAACGTCCTGACTTTC.

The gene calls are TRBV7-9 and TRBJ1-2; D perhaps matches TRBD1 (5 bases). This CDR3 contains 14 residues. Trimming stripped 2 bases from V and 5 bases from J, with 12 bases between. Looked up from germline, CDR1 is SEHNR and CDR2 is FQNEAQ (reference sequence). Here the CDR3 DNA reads TGTGCCAGCAGCTTAAGTACAGGAGGTTATGGCTACACCTTC. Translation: CASSLSTGGYGYTF. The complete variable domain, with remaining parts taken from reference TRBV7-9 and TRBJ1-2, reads DTGVSQNPRHKITKRGQNVTFRCDPISEHNRLYWYRQTLGQGPEFLTYFQNEAQLEKSRLLSDRFSAERPKGSFSTLEIQRTEQGDSAMYLCASSLSTGGYGYTFGSGTRLTVV.

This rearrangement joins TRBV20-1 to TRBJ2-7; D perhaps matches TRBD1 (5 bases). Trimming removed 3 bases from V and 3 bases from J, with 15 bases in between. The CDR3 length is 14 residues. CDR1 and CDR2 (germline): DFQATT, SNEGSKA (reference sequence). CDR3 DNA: TGCAGTGCTAGTGCGAACAGGCAGGGCTACGAGCAGTACTTC. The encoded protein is CSASANRQGYEQYF.